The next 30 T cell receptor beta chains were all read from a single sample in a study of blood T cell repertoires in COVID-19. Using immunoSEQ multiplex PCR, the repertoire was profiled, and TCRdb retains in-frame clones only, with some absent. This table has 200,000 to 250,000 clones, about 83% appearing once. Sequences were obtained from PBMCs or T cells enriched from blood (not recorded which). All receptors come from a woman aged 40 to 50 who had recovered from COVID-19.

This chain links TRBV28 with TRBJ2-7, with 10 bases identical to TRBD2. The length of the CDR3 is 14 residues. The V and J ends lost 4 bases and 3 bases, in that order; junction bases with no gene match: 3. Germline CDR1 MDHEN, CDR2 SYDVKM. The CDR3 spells CASSSAGGLYEQYF. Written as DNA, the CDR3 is TGTGCCAGCAGTTCAGCGGGAGGGCTCTACGAGCAGTACTTC.

In DNA, the CDR3 is TGTGCCACCAGTGCGTCATTGGGGGGGGGCGAGCAGTACTTC. Its protein is CATSASLGGGEQYF. This chain uses TRBV24-1 with TRBJ2-7, with 7 positions matching TRBD2. Germline lookup yields CDR1 KGHDR and CDR2 SFDVKD. The CDR3 runs to 14 residues. After removal of 5 bases from V and 6 bases from J, the junction contained 9 bases not matched to a gene.

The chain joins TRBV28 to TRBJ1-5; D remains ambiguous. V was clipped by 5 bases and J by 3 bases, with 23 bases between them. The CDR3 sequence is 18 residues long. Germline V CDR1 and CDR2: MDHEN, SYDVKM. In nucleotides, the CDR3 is TGTGCCAGCAGTCGCCTGCCTACGTTGGGAGAGACCAATCAGCCCCAGCATTTT. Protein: CASSRLPTLGETNQPQHF. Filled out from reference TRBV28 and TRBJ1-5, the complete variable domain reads DVKVTQSSRYLVKRTGEKVFLECVQDMDHENMFWYRQDPGLGLRLIYFSYDVKMKEKGDIPEGYSVSREKKERFSLILESASTNQTSMYLCASSRLPTLGETNQPQHFGDGTRLSIL.

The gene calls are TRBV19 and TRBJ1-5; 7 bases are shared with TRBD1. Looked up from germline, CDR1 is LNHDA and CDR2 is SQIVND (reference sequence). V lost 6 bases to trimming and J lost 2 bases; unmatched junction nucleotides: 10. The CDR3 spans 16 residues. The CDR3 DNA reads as TGTGCCAGTAGCCGGGGACAGAGCTGGGGCAATCAGCCCCAGCATTTT. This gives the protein CASSRGQSWGNQPQHF.

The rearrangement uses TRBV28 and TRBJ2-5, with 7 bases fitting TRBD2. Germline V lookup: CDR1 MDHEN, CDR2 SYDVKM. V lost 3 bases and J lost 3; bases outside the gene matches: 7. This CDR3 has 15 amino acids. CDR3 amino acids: CASSFYSGTKETQYF. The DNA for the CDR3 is TGTGCCAGCAGTTTTTACTCCGGGACTAAAGAGACCCAGTACTTC.

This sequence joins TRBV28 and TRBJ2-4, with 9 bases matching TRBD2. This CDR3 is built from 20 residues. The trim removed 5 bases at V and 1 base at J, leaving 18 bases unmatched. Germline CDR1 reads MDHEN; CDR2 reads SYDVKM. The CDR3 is CASSPLQRAGGPRAKNIQYF. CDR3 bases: TGTGCCAGCAGTCCCCTCCAAAGGGCGGGAGGGCCCCGGGCCAAAAACATTCAGTACTTC.

The CDR3 region is CASSVEDRVGSSGANVLTF. DNA of the CDR3: TGTGCCAGCAGCGTAGAGGACAGGGTGGGGAGCTCTGGGGCCAACGTCCTGACTTTC. This chain links TRBV9 with TRBJ2-6; 8 nucleotides match TRBD1. V lost 0 bases to trimming and J lost 0 bases; unmatched junction nucleotides: 8. This CDR3 has 19 residues. Germline CDR1 and CDR2: SGDLS and YYNGEE.

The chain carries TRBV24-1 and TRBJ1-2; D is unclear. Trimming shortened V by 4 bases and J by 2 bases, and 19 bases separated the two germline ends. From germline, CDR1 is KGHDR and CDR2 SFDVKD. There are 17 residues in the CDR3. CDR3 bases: TGTGCCACCAGTGACCCAGGAGGACTTCCCCCCAACTATGGCTACACCTTC. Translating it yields CATSDPGGLPPNYGYTF.

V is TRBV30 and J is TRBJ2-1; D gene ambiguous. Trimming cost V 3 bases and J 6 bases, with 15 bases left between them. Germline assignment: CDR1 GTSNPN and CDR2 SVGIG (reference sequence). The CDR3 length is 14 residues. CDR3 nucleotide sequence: TGTGCCTGGAGCCTGGGCCAGGATAGCAATGAGCAGTTCTTC. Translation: CAWSLGQDSNEQFF.

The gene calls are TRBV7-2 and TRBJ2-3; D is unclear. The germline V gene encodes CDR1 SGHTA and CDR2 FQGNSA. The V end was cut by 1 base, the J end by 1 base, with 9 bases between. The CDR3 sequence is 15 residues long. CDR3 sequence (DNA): TGTGCCAGCAGCTTAGGGAGCCCACGCACAGATACGCAGTATTTT. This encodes CASSLGSPRTDTQYF. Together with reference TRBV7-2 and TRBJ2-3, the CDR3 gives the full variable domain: GAGVSQSPSNKVTEKGKDVELRCDPISGHTALYWYRQSLGQGLEFLIYFQGNSAPDKSGLPSDRFSAERTGGSVSTLTIQRTQQEDSAVYLCASSLGSPRTDTQYFGPGTRLTVL.

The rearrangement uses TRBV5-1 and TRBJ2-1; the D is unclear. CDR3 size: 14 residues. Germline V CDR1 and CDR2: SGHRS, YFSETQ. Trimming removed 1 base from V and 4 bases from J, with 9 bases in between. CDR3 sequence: CASSLRLPYNEQFF. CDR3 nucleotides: TGCGCCAGCAGCTTGCGTCTCCCTTACAATGAGCAGTTCTTC.

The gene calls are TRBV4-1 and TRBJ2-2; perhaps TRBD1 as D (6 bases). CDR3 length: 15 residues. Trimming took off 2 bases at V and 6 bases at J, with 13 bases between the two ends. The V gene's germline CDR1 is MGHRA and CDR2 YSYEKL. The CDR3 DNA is TGCGCCAGCAGCCAACCGATCACAGGGCCCGGGGAGCTGTTTTTT. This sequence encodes CASSQPITGPGELFF.

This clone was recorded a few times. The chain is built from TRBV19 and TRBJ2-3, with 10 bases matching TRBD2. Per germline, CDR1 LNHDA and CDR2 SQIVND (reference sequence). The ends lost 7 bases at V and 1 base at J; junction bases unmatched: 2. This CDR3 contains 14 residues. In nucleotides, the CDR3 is TGTGCCAGTAAGCTAGCGGGAGGCACAGATACGCAGTATTTT. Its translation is CASKLAGGTDTQYF.

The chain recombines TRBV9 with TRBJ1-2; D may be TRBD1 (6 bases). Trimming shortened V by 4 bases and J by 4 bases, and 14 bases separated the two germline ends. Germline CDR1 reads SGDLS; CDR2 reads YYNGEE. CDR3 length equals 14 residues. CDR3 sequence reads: CASSRTDAGYGYTF. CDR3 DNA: TGTGCCAGCAGCCGGACAGACGCGGGCTATGGCTACACCTTC.

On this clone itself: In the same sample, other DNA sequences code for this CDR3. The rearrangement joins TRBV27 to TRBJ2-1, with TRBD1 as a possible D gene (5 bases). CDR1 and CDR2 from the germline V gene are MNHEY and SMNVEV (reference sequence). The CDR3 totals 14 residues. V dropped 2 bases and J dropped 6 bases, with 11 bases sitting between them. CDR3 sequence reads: CASSLGQGGNEQFF. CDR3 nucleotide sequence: TGTGCCAGCAGTTTAGGGCAGGGCGGCAATGAGCAGTTCTTC.

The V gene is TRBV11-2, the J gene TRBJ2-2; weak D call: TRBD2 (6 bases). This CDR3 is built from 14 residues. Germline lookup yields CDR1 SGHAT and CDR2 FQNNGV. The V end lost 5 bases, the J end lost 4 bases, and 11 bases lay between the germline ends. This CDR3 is CASSLGGRTGELFF. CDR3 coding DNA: TGTGCCAGCAGCCTCGGGGGTCGCACCGGGGAGCTGTTTTTT. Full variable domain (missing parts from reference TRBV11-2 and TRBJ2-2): EAGVAQSPRYKIIEKRQSVAFWCNPISGHATLYWYQQILGQGPKLLIQFQNNGVVDDSQLPKDRFSAERLKGVDSTLKIQPAKLEDSAVYLCASSLGGRTGELFFGEGSRLTVL.

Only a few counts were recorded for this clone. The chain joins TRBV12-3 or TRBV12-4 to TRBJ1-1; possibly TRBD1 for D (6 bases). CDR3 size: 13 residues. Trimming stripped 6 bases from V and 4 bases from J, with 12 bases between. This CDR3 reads CASRTQGFTEAFF. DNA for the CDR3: TGTGCCAGCAGAACCCAGGGGTTCACTGAAGCTTTCTTT.

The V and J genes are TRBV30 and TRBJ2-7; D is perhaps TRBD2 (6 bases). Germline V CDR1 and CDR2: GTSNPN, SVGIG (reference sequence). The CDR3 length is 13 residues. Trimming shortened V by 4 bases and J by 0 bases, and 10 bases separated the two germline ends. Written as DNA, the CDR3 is TGTGCCTGGAATCCTAGCGTCTCCTACGAGCAGTACTTC. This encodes CAWNPSVSYEQYF.

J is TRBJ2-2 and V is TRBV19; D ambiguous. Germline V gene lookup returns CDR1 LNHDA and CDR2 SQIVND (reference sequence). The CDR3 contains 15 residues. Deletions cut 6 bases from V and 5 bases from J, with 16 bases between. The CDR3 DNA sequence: TGTGCCAGTAGAAATCAACGGTTATTGACCGGGGAGCTGTTTTTT. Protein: CASRNQRLLTGELFF.

The CDR3 region is CASSYRGTEAFF. The CDR3 DNA reads as TGTGCCAGTAGTTACAGGGGCACTGAAGCTTTCTTT. This chain connects TRBV19 to TRBJ1-1; TRBD1 agrees at 7 bases. The CDR3 contains 12 residues. Trimming at V came to 5 bases and at J to 4 bases, leaving 1 base not matched to a gene. Germline loops: CDR1 LNHDA, CDR2 SQIVND (reference sequence).

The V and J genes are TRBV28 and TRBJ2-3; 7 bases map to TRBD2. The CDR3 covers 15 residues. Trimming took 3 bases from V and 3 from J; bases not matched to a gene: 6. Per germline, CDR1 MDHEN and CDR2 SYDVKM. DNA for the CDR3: TGTGCCAGCAGTTTCCGCGGGGGATGGACAGATACGCAGTATTTT. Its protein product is CASSFRGGWTDTQYF. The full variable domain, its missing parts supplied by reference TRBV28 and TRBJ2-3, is DVKVTQSSRYLVKRTGEKVFLECVQDMDHENMFWYRQDPGLGLRLIYFSYDVKMKEKGDIPEGYSVSREKKERFSLILESASTNQTSMYLCASSFRGGWTDTQYFGPGTRLTVL.

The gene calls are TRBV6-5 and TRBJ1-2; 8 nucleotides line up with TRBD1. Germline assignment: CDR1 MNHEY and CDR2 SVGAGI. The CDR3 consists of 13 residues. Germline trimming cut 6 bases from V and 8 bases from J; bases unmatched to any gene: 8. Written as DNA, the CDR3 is TGTGCCAGCAGCCAGGACAGGGCGGGCGGCTACACCTTC. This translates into CASSQDRAGGYTF.

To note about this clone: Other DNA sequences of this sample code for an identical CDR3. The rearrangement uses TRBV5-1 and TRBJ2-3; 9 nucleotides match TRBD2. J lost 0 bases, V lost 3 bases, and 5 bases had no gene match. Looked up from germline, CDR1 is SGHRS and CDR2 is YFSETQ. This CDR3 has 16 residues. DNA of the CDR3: TGCGCCAGCAGCTGGGGACTAGCAGTTAGCACAGATACGCAGTATTTT. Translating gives CASSWGLAVSTDTQYF.

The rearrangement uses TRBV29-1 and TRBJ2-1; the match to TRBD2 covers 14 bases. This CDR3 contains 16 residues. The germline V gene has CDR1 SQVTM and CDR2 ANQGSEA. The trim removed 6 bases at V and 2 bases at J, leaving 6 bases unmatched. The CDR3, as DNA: TGCAGCGTCCAAGGGACTAGCGGGAGCCCCTACAATGAGCAGTTCTTC. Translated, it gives CSVQGTSGSPYNEQFF.

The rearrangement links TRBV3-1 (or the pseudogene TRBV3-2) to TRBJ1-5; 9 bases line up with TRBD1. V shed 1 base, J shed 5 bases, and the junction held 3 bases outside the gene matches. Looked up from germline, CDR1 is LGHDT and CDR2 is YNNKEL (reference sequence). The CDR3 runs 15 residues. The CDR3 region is CASSQGGTGYQPQHF. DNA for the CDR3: TGTGCCAGCAGCCAAGGGGGGACAGGGTATCAGCCCCAGCATTTT.

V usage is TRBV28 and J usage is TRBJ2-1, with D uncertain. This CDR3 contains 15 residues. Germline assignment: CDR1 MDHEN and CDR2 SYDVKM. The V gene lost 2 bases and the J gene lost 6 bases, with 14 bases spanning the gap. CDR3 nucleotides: TGTGCCAGCAGTTTACTAACGTTCGGGTCCAATGAGCAGTTCTTC. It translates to CASSLLTFGSNEQFF.

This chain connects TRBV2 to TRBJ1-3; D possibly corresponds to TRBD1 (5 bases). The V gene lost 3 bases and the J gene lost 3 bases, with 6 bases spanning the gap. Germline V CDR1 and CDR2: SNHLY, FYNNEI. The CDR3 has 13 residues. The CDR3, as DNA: TGTGCCAGCAGTGAGGGGCGTGGAAACACCATATATTTT. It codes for CASSEGRGNTIYF.

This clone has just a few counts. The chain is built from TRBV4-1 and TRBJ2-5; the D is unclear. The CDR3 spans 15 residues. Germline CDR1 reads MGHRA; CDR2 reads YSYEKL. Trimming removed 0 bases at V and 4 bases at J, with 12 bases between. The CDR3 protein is CASSQDALVGETQYF. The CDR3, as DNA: TGCGCCAGCAGCCAAGACGCTCTAGTGGGAGAGACCCAGTACTTC.

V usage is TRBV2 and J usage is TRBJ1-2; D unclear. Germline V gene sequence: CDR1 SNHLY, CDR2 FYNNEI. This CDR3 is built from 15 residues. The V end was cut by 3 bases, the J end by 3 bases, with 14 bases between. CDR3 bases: TGTGCCAGCAGTGAGTTAGCAGCCGGAGACTATGGCTACACCTTC. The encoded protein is CASSELAAGDYGYTF.

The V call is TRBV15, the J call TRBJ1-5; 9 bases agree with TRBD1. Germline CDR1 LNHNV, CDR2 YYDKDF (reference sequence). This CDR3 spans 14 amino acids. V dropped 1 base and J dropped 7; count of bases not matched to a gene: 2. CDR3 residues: CATSRGQGVQPQHF. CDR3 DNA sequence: TGTGCCACCAGCAGAGGACAGGGGGTACAGCCCCAGCATTTT. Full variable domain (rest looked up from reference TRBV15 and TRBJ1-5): DAMVIQNPRYQVTQFGKPVTLSCSQTLNHNVMYWYQQKSSQAPKLLFHYYDKDFNNEADTPDNFQSRRPNTSFCFLDIRSPGLGDTAMYLCATSRGQGVQPQHFGDGTRLSIL.